The source of this TCR beta chain is a study of T cell clonality in common variable immunodeficiency. Study outcomes and limitations: In common variable immunodeficiency, TCR beta chains reportedly carried fewer deletions and N-nucleotide insertions. Compared with healthy controls, CVID subjects showed increased TCRbeta clonality, mostly in about a third.

This clone was seen at least ten times. Its specificity is not known. Profiled with immunoSEQ multiplex PCR; TCRdb holds only in-frame clones, not every one. This sample carries about 34,000 clones, none of them present only once. Sequenced material: peripheral blood mononuclear cells. This clonotype originated in a human donor with common variable immunodeficiency.

CDR3 sequence reads: CASSLRGGSGYGYTF. The CDR3 bases that were read are TGCGCCAGCAGCTTGAGAGGCGGTAGTGGCTATGGC. The chain recombines TRBV5-1 with TRBJ1-2; D is undetermined. The sequence runs out 3 residues before the end of the CDR3; the remainder is reconstructed from the germline J gene. V was pared by 1 base and J by 4 bases, with 14 bases between. Germline V CDR1 and CDR2: SGHRS, YFSETQ. The CDR3 length is 15 residues.